Shown below are 30 T cell receptor beta chains from a single sample sequenced in a study of tumor-infiltrating lymphocytes in primary liver carcinoma. Without any cell sorting, roughly 20-33 mg of bulk tissue yielded co-extracted RNA and DNA. The researchers produced TCR beta cDNA from around 0.5 ug total RNA with a constant-region primer. What produced the TCR beta libraries was three nested multiplex PCR rounds using slightly modified ARM-PCR. The opening two PCR rounds, ten to eleven cycles each, paired TRBV1-TRBV30 forward primers with a C-beta reverse primer. TCRdb reprocessed the multiplex PCR reads with MiXCR, giving one entry per CDR3 protein. The repertoire holds about 48,000 distinct CDR3 sequences, with 60% to 75% as singletons. The sample was liver tumor tissue from sampling region 3. Subset denoted: tumor region T3, left-lateral pole. These receptors originate from a man aged 40-50 years with primary liver carcinoma and hepatitis B virus infection.

Concerning this clonotype: This could be a read error, since a much larger clone is one nucleotide away. V gene TRBV25-1 combines with J gene TRBJ2-2, with TRBD1 identical over 9 bases. Germline V lookup: CDR1 MGHDK, CDR2 SYGVNS. The CDR3 sequence is 16 residues long. DNA for the CDR3: TGTGCCAGCAGAGAATGGACAGGGGAGCTCACCGGGGAGCTGTTTTTT. Translating gives CASREWTGELTGELFF.

With respect to this clonotype: At one end, the junction sequence differs from germline, possibly due to a read error. CDR3 sequence (DNA): TGCGCCAGCAGTTATAATCCGCTAGCGGGAGGCAAAGAGCAGTTCTTC. Encoded protein: CASSYNPLAGGKEQFF. This sequence joins TRBV6-5 and TRBJ2-1; 11 nucleotides align to TRBD2. Germline V gives CDR1 MNHEY, CDR2 SVGAGI. The CDR3 extends over 16 amino acids.

This clonotype was seen ten or more times. The chain uses TRBV6-2 or TRBV6-3 and TRBJ2-5; a possible D gene is TRBD2 (5 bases). With 0 bases removed from V and 2 bases from J, the gap between germline ends came to 7 bases. Germline-derived CDR1 and CDR2 are MNHEY and SVGEGT. CDR3 size: 14 residues. The CDR3 DNA sequence: TGTGCCAGCAGTTACTCGGGCGGGCAAGAGACCCAGTACTTC. It encodes CASSYSGGQETQYF.

The gene calls are TRBV12-3 or TRBV12-4 and TRBJ2-3, with D maybe TRBD2 (6 bases). The V gene lost 10 bases and the J gene lost 3 bases, with 20 bases spanning the gap. This CDR3 has 15 amino acids. The CDR3 protein is CANILNSGGTDTQYF. The CDR3 nucleotides read TGTGCCAACATCTTGAATAGCGGTGGAACAGATACGCAGTATTTT.

To note about this clonotype: It is likely a read error, because the conserved phenylalanine at the end of the CDR3 is missing. The CDR3: CASSVAGEQFS. CDR3 DNA: TGTGCCAGCAGCGTAGCTGGAGAGCAGTTCTCC. The chain joins TRBV11-1 to TRBJ2-1; no definite D call. CDR3 length: 11 amino acids. Germline V gene lookup returns CDR1 SGHAT and CDR2 FQDESV (reference sequence).

The rearrangement links TRBV29-1 to TRBJ2-1; 11 bases map to TRBD1. V lost 7 bases and J lost 8; bases outside the gene matches: 10. The CDR3 runs to 14 residues. The germline CDR1 and CDR2 sequences are SQVTM and ANQGSEA. This CDR3 reads CSGLPGQGADEQFF. Written as DNA, the CDR3 is TGCAGCGGATTGCCAGGACAGGGGGCTGATGAGCAGTTCTTC.

Turning to this clonotype: Mismatch with germline at one junction end may stem from a read error. CDR3 sequence (DNA): TGTGCCAGTAACCGGGACAGGGGCTACGGGCAGTATTTC. This translates into CASNRDRGYGQYF. The J gene is TRBJ2-7, the V gene TRBV6-5; 10 bases fit TRBD1. CDR1 and CDR2 from the germline V gene are MNHEY and SVGAGI. This CDR3 is 13 amino acids long.

Turning to this clonotype: A much larger clone differs from this one at a single base, so this may be a read error. The chain couples TRBV6-6 to TRBJ1-2, with 9 nucleotides matching TRBD1. Germline assignment: CDR1 MNHNY and CDR2 SVGAGI (reference sequence). The CDR3 totals 16 residues. Trimming removed 4 bases from V and 4 bases from J; junction bases left unmatched: 10. The DNA for the CDR3 is TGTGCCAGCAGTTCCCCACGGACAGGGGAGAGCTATGGCTACACCTTC. Translation: CASSSPRTGESYGYTF.

Remarks on this clonotype: One end of the junction is discordant with germline, which a read error may explain. The chain combines TRBV11-2 with TRBJ2-3; D is possibly TRBD1 (5 bases). CDR1 is SGHAT, CDR2 FQNNGV, per germline. CDR3 size: 14 residues. The CDR3 loop reads CAGSFRDSTDTRYF. As DNA, the CDR3 is TGCGCCGGCAGCTTTCGAGACAGCACAGATACGCGGTATTTT. The whole variable domain, filled in from reference TRBV11-2 and TRBJ2-3, reads EAGVAQSPRYKIIEKRQSVAFWCNPISGHATLYWYQQILGQGPKLLIQFQNNGVVDDSQLPKDRFSAERLKGVDSTLKIQPAKLEDSAVYLCAGSFRDSTDTRYFGPGTRLTVL.

As for this clonotype: Without the conserved terminal phenylalanine or tryptophan, this CDR3 likely stems from a read error. It is unclear where the CDR3 begins or ends on the DNA, so no DNA is shown, and the CDR3 is as TCRdb lists it. The J gene is TRBJ1-1, the V gene TRBV29-1; the D segment call TRBD1 is taken from the table without a DNA check. Germline V gives CDR1 SQVTM, CDR2 ANQGSEA. Inclusive of both ends, the CDR3 amounts to 13 amino acids. The CDR3 is CSVEITGVTEALL.

This clonotype was recorded many times. The J gene is TRBJ1-2, the V gene TRBV28; D might be TRBD1 (5 bases). The CDR3 consists of 17 residues. V was pared by 5 bases and J by 4 bases, with 23 bases between. Germline lookup yields CDR1 MDHEN and CDR2 SYDVKM. The CDR3 DNA sequence: TGTGCCAGCAGTACGGAAGGGGCGGTCCACAACTTCTATGGCTACACCTTC. It translates to CASSTEGAVHNFYGYTF.

The chain couples TRBV29-1 to TRBJ1-2; D ambiguous. CDR1 and CDR2 (germline): SQVTM, ANQGSEA. The CDR3 covers 15 residues. CDR3: CFVEVQAEVSYGYTF. CDR3 nucleotide sequence: TGCTTCGTTGAGGTTCAAGCGGAAGTTAGCTATGGCTACACCTTC.

Turning to this clonotype: One end of the junction is discordant with germline, which a read error may explain. This sequence joins TRBV5-5 and TRBJ2-6, with D perhaps TRBD2 (5 bases). The CDR3 spans 19 residues. Germline CDR1 and CDR2: SGHKS and YYEKEE (reference sequence). The CDR3 DNA is TGTGCTAGCAGCTTGAGACTAACGGAGATTAGCTCTGGGGCCAACGTCCTGACTTTC. It encodes CASSLRLTEISSGANVLTF.

About this clonotype: One end of the junction does not line up with germline, which may come from a read error. The rearrangement links TRBV7-9 to TRBJ1-5; D ambiguous. The germline CDR1 and CDR2 sequences are SEHNR and FQNEAQ (reference sequence). There are 12 residues in the CDR3. CDR3 region: CASSPSDQPKHF. The CDR3 DNA is TGTGCCAGCAGCCCCTCCGATCAGCCCAAGCATTTT.

The gene calls are TRBV28 and TRBJ2-7, with 9 bases aligning to TRBD1. This CDR3 has 18 amino acids. V lost 3 bases and J lost 2; bases outside the gene matches: 14. From germline, CDR1 is MDHEN and CDR2 SYDVKM. CDR3 in amino acids: CASSFGPGTGLGAYEQYF. CDR3 DNA sequence: TGTGCCAGCAGTTTCGGTCCTGGGACAGGGCTAGGGGCCTACGAGCAGTACTTC.

This chain uses TRBV11-3 with TRBJ1-1; D unclear. Trimming shortened V by 8 bases and J by 0 bases, and 10 bases separated the two germline ends. This CDR3 region has 13 residues. The germline CDR1 and CDR2 sequences are SGHNT and YENEEA. The DNA for the CDR3 is TGTGCCAGCGGCATAGTAGTGAACACTGAAGCTTTCTTT. Its protein is CASGIVVNTEAFF.

Concerning this clonotype itself: Germline and junction disagree at one end, which may indicate a read error. The CDR3 DNA is TGTGCCAGCAGCCCACAAAGGGGGCAACCTCACGAGCAATACTTC. Translation: CASSPQRGQPHEQYF. This rearrangement joins TRBV28 to TRBJ2-7; 7 bases line up with TRBD1. CDR1 is MDHEN and CDR2 is SYDVKM in the germline V gene. The CDR3 spans 15 residues.

As concerns this clonotype: A junction boundary mismatches the germline segment, possibly from a read error. The J gene is TRBJ1-6, the V gene TRBV7-3; no definite D call. This CDR3 is built from 15 residues. Per germline, CDR1 SGHTA and CDR2 FQGTGA. The CDR3 DNA reads as TGTTCCAGCAGCTTAACGCCGGGCGACAATTTACTCCTCCACTTT. Its protein product is CSSSLTPGDNLLLHF.

Notes on this clonotype: A much larger clone sits a single nucleotide away, making a read error possible. The chain has TRBV10-3 and TRBJ2-1; D is possibly TRBD1 (5 bases). This CDR3 is built from 16 residues. CDR1 and CDR2 (germline): ENHRY, SYGVKD. This CDR3 is CDISESPGISYNGQFF. The CDR3 nucleotides read TGTGACATCAGTGAGTCGCCAGGGATCTCCTACAATGGGCAGTTCTTC.

The chain couples TRBV11-2 to TRBJ2-7; 9 bases are a match to TRBD2. Germline V CDR1 and CDR2: SGHAT, FQNNGV. The CDR3 loop spans 14 amino acids. V was clipped by 5 bases and J by 4 bases; unmatched bases: 6. Written as DNA, the CDR3 is TGTGCCAGCAGCCTAGCGGGAAGCTCTTACGAGCAGTACTTC. As protein: CASSLAGSSYEQYF. Based on the CDR3 plus reference TRBV11-2 and TRBJ2-7, the full variable domain is EAGVAQSPRYKIIEKRQSVAFWCNPISGHATLYWYQQILGQGPKLLIQFQNNGVVDDSQLPKDRFSAERLKGVDSTLKIQPAKLEDSAVYLCASSLAGSSYEQYFGPGTRLTVT.

This clonotype was counted once. The rearrangement links TRBV11-1 to TRBJ2-5, with 8 bases aligning to TRBD2. V dropped 5 bases and J dropped 10; count of bases not matched to a gene: 12. Per the germline V gene, CDR1 is SGHAT and CDR2 is FQDESV (reference sequence). This CDR3 has 14 residues. As DNA, the CDR3 is TGTGCCAGCAGCGCGGGGGGACCTCGAGGGGTCCAGTACTTC. Residues: CASSAGGPRGVQYF.

This chain connects TRBV6-1 to TRBJ2-5; D not certain. Per germline, CDR1 MNHNS and CDR2 SASEGT. The CDR3 covers 15 residues. Trimming shortened V by 2 bases and J by 7 bases, and 17 bases separated the two germline ends. The chain's CDR3 is CASSELAGGFGTQYF. In DNA form, the CDR3 reads TGTGCCAGCAGTGAATTAGCAGGTGGGTTTGGGACCCAGTACTTC.

Only a few counts were recorded for this clonotype. This could be a read error, since a much larger clone is one nucleotide away. The J gene is TRBJ2-7, the V gene TRBV6-1; the D gene is possibly TRBD2 (6 bases). Trimming took 1 base from V and 4 from J, leaving 20 bases between them. Germline CDR1 reads MNHNS; CDR2 reads SASEGT. The CDR3 loop spans 17 amino acids. The CDR3 loop reads CASSEGTLGVGGYEQYF. The CDR3 DNA reads TGTGCCAGCAGTGAAGGAACCCTCGGGGTGGGAGGTTACGAGCAGTACTTC.

Note on this clonotype: The junction does not match germline at one end; this may be a read error. The rearrangement links TRBV6-5 to TRBJ2-7; D could derive from TRBD1 or TRBD2 (5 bases each). The CDR3 totals 14 residues. The germline CDR1 and CDR2 sequences are MNHEY and SVGAGI. DNA of the CDR3: TGTGCCAACAGTTACGACCGGGGACCCTACGAGCAATACTTC. It translates to CANSYDRGPYEQYF.

The J gene is TRBJ2-1, the V gene TRBV7-8; D is unresolved. The CDR3 runs to 16 residues. CDR1 and CDR2 from the germline V gene are SGHVS and FQNEAQ. The CDR3 spells CTTRRTSSSSYNEQFF. The CDR3 bases are TGTACCACCCGGCGAACCTCGTCCTCTTCCTACAATGAGCAGTTCTTC.

In the case of this clonotype: The missing conserved phenylalanine or tryptophan at the end of this CDR3 makes a read error likely. The genes are TRBV4-1 and TRBJ2-5; D is perhaps TRBD2 (6 bases). Germline V gene sequence: CDR1 MGHRA, CDR2 YSYEKL. This CDR3 comprises 15 residues. The CDR3 region has the DNA TGCGCCAGTAGCCAAGATAGGACTAAGCCGGGGACCCAGTACTTA. This gives the protein CASSQDRTKPGTQYL.

Note on this clonotype: A junction boundary mismatches the germline segment, possibly from a read error. V gene TRBV11-2 combines with J gene TRBJ2-7; D gene unclear. Per the germline V gene, CDR1 is SGHAT and CDR2 is FQNNGV. The CDR3 is 14 residues long. CDR3 sequence: CASRLSDTAYEQYF. The CDR3 bases are TGTGCCAGCCGCTTAAGTGACACTGCCTATGAGCAGTACTTC.

V and J are TRBV4-1 and TRBJ2-7; the D is unclear. Germline V lookup: CDR1 MGHRA, CDR2 YSYEKL. The V end was cut by 0 bases, the J end by 7 bases, with 16 bases between. This CDR3 region has 15 residues. CDR3 in amino acids: CASSQDFPPGGEQYF. CDR3 bases: TGCGCCAGCAGCCAAGATTTCCCTCCCGGTGGGGAGCAGTACTTC.

The chain couples TRBV10-3 to TRBJ2-1; 8 bases are a match to TRBD2. The CDR3 length is 15 residues. The germline gives CDR1 ENHRY, CDR2 SYGVKD. V trimming: 10 bases; J trimming: 8 bases; junction bases outside the gene matches: 16. The CDR3 coding sequence is TGTGCCACCACCCTTCGGGCGGGAGGTAGGGATGAGCAGTTCTTC. Amino acid sequence: CATTLRAGGRDEQFF.

The chain employs TRBV11-2 and TRBJ1-5; the D is unclear. From germline, CDR1 is SGHAT and CDR2 FQNNGV. Between the trimmed V and J ends, which lost 11 bases and 8 bases, there was a span of 22 bases. The length of the CDR3 is 14 residues. CDR3 DNA: TGTGCCTGCATCACCGGACGATTTCCCGAGCCCCAGCATTTT. Its translation: CACITGRFPEPQHF. The whole variable domain, filled in from reference TRBV11-2 and TRBJ1-5, reads EAGVAQSPRYKIIEKRQSVAFWCNPISGHATLYWYQQILGQGPKLLIQFQNNGVVDDSQLPKDRFSAERLKGVDSTLKIQPAKLEDSAVYLCACITGRFPEPQHFGDGTRLSIL.